This TCR beta chain is drawn from a study of CD8 T cells in Susac syndrome (dated by TCRdb to between 2018 and 2020). With respect to the entire study: The study used repertoire sequencing to test whether antigen drove CD8+ T cell activation and differentiation in Susac syndrome. Study-level results and caveats: The number of individuals in the TCR sequencing and HLA analysis was recognized as being relatively small.

Counted from cysteine to phenylalanine, this CDR3 has 12 amino acids. The only DNA kept is the CDR3, 36 bases in frame from the first base. CDR1 and CDR2 were assigned from the germline V gene (reference sequence) as DFQATT and SNEGSKA. V loses 1 base, J loses 7 bases, and the germline ends lie 10 bases apart. Peripheral blood CD8+ and CD4+ T cells from healthy donors, Susac syndrome patients and multiple sclerosis patients were profiled by high-throughput TCR beta sequencing. The multiple sclerosis controls were treatment-naive patients who had stable or active relapsing-remitting disease and met the revised McDonald criteria. Bulk CD8+ and CD4+ T cells were purified by magnetic negative isolation, whereas CD8+ TEMRA cells were enriched by FACS. Blood was drawn into EDTA tubes, processed within 24 hours, and PBMCs were isolated by density gradient centrifugation. PBMCs destined for TCR sequencing were cryopreserved in liquid nitrogen and later thawed in a 37 °C water bath. A purity of at least 90% was achieved for sorted or isolated CD4+, CD8+ and CD8+ TEMRA cells.

Comments on this clonotype: The antigen this receptor binds is unknown. Base quality data are lacking; no much larger clone is found one base away.

RNA was extracted using the RNeasy kit, and about 0.45 to 1 microgram was reverse transcribed with random hexamers. TCR beta CDR3 regions were amplified with the immunoSEQ multiplex PCR assay covering 54 Vbeta and 13 Jbeta segments. Bias from PCR amplification was corrected by using a synthetic template baseline for primer optimization and for computational correction. Processing in the source paper ran as follows. Reads were annotated to V, D and J genes per IMGT and analyzed with immunoSEQ Analyzer, keeping only productive sequences. Clonality was calculated as one minus the Shannon entropy normalized by log2 of the number of productive unique sequences. For each patient and control, public and private clones were evaluated within the 100 most prevalent clones. A clone was defined as Susac-specific if it was absent from the healthy and MS cohorts, from some 980 published viral clones and from other ImmuneACCESS disease sequences. TCRdb took the public reads, trimmed them with fastp at Q25, ran MiXCR for clone calling and kept in-frame beta chains. Each CDR3 protein gets just one entry, which takes the most common genes and DNA from the rows behind it. TCRdb, rather than the study authors, made the V and J calls. Recorded for this sample are 150,000 to 200,000 distinct CDR3 sequences; 85% to 95% of them occurred a single time. The top ten constitute roughly 0.098% of the sample.

Specimen: CD4+ T cells from PBMCs. The chain is made from TRBV20-1 and TRBJ1-1, with the D gene not clear enough to name. The sequence was obtained from a human donor with multiple sclerosis. The DNA is TGCAGTGCTAGAGCCCGAGACGGTGAAGCTTTCTTT. It is translated as CSARARDGEAFF.